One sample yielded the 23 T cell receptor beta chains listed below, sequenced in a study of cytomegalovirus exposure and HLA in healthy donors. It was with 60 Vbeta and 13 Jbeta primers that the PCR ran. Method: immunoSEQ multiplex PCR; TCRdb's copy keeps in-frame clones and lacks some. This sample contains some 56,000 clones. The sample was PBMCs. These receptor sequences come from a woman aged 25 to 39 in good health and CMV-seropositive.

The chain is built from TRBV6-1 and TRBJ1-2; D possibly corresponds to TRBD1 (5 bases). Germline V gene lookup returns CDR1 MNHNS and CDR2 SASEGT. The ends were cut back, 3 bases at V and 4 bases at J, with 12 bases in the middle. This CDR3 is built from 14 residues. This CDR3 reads CASSDHRGAYGYTF. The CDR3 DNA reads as TGTGCCAGCAGTGACCACCGCGGGGCCTATGGCTACACCTTC.

The CDR3 reads CASSGGAVETQYF. CDR3 sequence (DNA): TGTGCCAGTAGTGGGGGGGCGGTGGAGACCCAGTACTTC. The chain joins TRBV19 to TRBJ2-5, with a tentative D call TRBD2 (7 bases). The CDR3 consists of 13 residues. Germline values: CDR1 LNHDA, CDR2 SQIVND (reference sequence). Trimming removed 5 bases from V and 5 bases from J, with 12 bases in between.

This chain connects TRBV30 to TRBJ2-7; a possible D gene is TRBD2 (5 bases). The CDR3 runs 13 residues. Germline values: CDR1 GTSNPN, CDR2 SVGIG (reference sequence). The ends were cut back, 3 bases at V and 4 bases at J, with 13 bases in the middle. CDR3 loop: CAWRRRGHYEQYF. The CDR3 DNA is TGTGCCTGGAGGAGGCGAGGGCATTACGAGCAGTACTTC.

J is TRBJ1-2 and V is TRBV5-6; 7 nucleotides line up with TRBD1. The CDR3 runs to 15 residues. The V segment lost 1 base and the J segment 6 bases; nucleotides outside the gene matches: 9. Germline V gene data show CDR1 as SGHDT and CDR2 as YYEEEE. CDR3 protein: CASSLTGTELDGYTF. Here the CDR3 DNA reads TGTGCCAGCAGCTTGACCGGGACAGAGCTGGATGGCTACACCTTC. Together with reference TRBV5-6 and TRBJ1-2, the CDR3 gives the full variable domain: DAGVTQSPTHLIKTRGQQVTLRCSPKSGHDTVSWYQQALGQGPQFIFQYYEEEERQRGNFPDRFSGHQFPNYSSELNVNALLLGDSALYLCASSLTGTELDGYTFGSGTRLTVV.

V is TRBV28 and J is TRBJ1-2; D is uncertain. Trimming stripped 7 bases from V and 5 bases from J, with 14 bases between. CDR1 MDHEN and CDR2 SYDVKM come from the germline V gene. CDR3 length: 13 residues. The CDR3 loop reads CASTSGRAYGYTF. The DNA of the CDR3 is TGTGCCAGCACCTCAGGCCGAGCTTATGGCTACACCTTC.

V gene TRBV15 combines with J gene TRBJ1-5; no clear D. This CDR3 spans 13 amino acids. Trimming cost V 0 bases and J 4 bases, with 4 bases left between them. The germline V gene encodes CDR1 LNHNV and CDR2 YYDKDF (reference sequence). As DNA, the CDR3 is TGTGCCACCAGCAGAGATCCGAATCAGCCCCAGCATTTT. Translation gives CATSRDPNQPQHF.

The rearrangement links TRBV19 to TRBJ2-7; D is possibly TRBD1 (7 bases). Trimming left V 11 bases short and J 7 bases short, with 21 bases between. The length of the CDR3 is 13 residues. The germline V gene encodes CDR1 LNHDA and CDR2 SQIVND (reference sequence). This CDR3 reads CAASAKGAGEQYF. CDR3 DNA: TGTGCCGCCTCAGCTAAGGGGGCGGGGGAGCAGTACTTC.

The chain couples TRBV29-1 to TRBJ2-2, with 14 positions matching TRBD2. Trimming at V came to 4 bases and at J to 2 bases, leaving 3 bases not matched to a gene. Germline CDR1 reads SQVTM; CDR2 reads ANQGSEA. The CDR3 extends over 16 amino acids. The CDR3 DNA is TGCAGCGTTGGGGGACTAGCGGGAGTCAACACCGGGGAGCTGTTTTTT. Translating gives CSVGGLAGVNTGELFF.

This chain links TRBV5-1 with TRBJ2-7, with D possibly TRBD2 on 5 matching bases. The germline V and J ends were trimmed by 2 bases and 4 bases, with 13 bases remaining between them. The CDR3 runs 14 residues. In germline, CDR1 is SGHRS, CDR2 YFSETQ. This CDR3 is CASSFGGRGYEQYF. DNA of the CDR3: TGCGCCAGCAGCTTTGGAGGTCGGGGTTACGAGCAGTACTTC.

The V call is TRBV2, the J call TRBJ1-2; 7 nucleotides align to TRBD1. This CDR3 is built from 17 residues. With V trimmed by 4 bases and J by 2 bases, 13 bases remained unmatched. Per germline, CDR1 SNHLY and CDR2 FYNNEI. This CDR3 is CASSGTGTAYLNYGYTF. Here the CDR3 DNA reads TGTGCCAGCAGTGGAACCGGGACAGCATACTTGAACTATGGCTACACCTTC.

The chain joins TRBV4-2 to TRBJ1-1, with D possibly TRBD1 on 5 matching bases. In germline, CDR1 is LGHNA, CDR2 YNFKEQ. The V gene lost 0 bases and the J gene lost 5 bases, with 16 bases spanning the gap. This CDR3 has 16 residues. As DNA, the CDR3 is TGTGCCAGCAGCCAAGATTGGGCCCAGGGAAGAACTGAAGCTTTCTTT. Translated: CASSQDWAQGRTEAFF.

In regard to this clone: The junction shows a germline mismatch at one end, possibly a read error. In DNA, the CDR3 is TGCGCCAGCAGTGAGTCCGGACTAGCGGGAGAATTTAGCTTC. Protein product: CASSESGLAGEFSF. The rearrangement links TRBV10-2 to TRBJ2-4; 13 positions agree with TRBD2. Per germline, CDR1 WSHSY and CDR2 SAAADI. CDR3 size: 14 residues.

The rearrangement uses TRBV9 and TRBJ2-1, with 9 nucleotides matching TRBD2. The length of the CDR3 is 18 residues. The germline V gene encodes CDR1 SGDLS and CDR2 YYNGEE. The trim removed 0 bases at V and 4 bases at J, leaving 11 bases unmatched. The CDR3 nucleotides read TGTGCCAGCAGCGTAGTTGCGGGAGGGCCCGGGACTTACAATGAGCAGTTCTTC. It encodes CASSVVAGGPGTYNEQFF.

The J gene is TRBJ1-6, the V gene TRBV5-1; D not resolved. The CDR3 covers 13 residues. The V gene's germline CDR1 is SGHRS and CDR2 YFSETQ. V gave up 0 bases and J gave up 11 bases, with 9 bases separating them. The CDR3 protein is CASSLGGTAPLHF. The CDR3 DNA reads TGCGCCAGCAGCTTGGGAGGAACCGCACCCCTCCACTTT.

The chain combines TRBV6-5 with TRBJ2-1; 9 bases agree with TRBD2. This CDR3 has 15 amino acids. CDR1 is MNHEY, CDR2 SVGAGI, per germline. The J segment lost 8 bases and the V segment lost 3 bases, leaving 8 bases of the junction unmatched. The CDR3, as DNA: TGTGCCAGCAGTTATGACGGGACTAGCTTATATGAGCAGTTCTTC. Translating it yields CASSYDGTSLYEQFF.

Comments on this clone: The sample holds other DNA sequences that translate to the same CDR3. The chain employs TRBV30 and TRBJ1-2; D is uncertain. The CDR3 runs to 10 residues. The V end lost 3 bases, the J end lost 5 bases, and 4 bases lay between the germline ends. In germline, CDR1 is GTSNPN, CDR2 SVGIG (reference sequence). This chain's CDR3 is CAWRSYGYTF. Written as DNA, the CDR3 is TGTGCCTGGAGGAGTTATGGCTACACCTTC.

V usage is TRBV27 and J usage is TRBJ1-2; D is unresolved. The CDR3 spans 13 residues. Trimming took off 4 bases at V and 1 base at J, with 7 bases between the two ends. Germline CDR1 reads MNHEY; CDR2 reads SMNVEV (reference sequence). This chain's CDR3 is CASSSQHNYGYTF. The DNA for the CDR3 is TGTGCCAGCAGTTCACAGCATAACTATGGCTACACCTTC.

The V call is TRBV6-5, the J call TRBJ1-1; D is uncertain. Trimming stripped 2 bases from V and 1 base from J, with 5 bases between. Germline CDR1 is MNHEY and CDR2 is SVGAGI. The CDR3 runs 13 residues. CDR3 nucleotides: TGTGCCAGCAGTTACAGGAGGAACACTGAAGCTTTCTTT. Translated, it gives CASSYRRNTEAFF.

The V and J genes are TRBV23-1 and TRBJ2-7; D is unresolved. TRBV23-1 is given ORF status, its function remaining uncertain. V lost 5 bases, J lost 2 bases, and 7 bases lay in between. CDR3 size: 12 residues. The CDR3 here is CASSVTAYEQYF. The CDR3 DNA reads TGCGCCAGCAGTGTAACAGCCTACGAGCAGTACTTC.

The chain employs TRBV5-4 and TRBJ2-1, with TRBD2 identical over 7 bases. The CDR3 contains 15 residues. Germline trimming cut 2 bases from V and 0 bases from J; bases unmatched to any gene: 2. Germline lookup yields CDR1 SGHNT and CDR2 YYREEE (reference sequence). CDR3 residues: CASSFPGGSYNEQFF. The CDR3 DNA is TGTGCCAGCAGCTTCCCGGGAGGCTCCTACAATGAGCAGTTCTTC.

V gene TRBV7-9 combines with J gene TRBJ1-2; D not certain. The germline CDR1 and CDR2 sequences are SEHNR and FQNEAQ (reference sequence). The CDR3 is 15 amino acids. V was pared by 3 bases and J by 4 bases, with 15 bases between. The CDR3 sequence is CASSLDTPRGYGYTF. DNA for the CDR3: TGTGCCAGCAGCTTGGATACACCACGCGGCTATGGCTACACCTTC.

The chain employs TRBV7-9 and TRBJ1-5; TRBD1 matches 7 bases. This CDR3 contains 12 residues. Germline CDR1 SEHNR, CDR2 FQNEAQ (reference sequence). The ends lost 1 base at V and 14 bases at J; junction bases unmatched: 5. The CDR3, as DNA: TGTGCCAGCAGCTTAGTGGGACAGCCGGAGCATTTT. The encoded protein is CASSLVGQPEHF. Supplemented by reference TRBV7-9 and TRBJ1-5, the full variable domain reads DTGVSQNPRHKITKRGQNVTFRCDPISEHNRLYWYRQTLGQGPEFLTYFQNEAQLEKSRLLSDRFSAERPKGSFSTLEIQRTEQGDSAMYLCASSLVGQPEHFGDGTRLSIL.

The CDR3 loop reads CASSSLRDQTYEQYF. DNA of the CDR3: TGTGCCAGCAGCAGCCTCCGGGATCAGACTTACGAGCAGTACTTC. This rearrangement joins TRBV5-4 to TRBJ2-7; D perhaps matches TRBD2 (5 bases). The CDR3 covers 15 residues. The V gene's germline CDR1 is SGHNT and CDR2 YYREEE (reference sequence). V was shortened by 4 bases and J by 4 bases, with 18 bases between the two germline ends.